This T cell receptor beta chain derives from a study of molecular identifiers for immune sequencing clone quantification. TCRdb re-called the PCR reads with MiXCR, one entry per CDR3 protein. The table shows approximately 590,000 distinct CDR3 sequences, with about 25% occurring only once. Germline V gives CDR1 SGHAT, CDR2 FQDESV (reference sequence). Between the trimmed V and J ends, which lost 3 bases and 0 bases, there was a span of 8 bases. This CDR3 spans 14 amino acids. This clonotype was seen many times. Sequencing was performed on naive CD8+ T cells from blood, with Jurkat cell RNA spiked in. Documented subset: FACS-sorted CD8+CD4-CCR7+CD45RA+ naive T cells. The gene calls are TRBV11-1 and TRBJ1-1; D is unresolved. This clonotype was obtained from a human donor in good health. Some libraries in this study had Jurkat cell RNA spiked in. CDR3 DNA: TGTGCCAGCAGCTTTGCAGGTCTGAACACTGAAGCTTTCTTT. It codes for CASSFAGLNTEAFF.